The rows below give T cell receptor beta chains drawn from one sample of a study of cytomegalovirus exposure and HLA in healthy donors. TCRdb keeps only in-frame clones here, not all; method: immunoSEQ multiplex PCR. The table records around 190,000 clones, approximately 78% of them present only once. Sequencing input: PBMCs. The receptors stem from a woman aged 25-40 years in good health and CMV-seropositive. Each CDR3 is given with its conserved first and last residue. D genes are given only for firm matches. Some rows mark clone size as missing; the rest say once, few, many or name a class of expanded clone.

.	TRBJ2-7	TRBD1	TRBV5-5	14	TGTGCCAGCAGAAACTTGGGACAGGCCTACGAGCAGTACTTC	CASRNLGQAYEQYF
.	TRBJ1-5	.	TRBV18	15	TGTGCCAGCTCACCAGTAGACTCTAGCAATCAGCCCCAGCATTTT	CASSPVDSSNQPQHF
few	TRBJ2-4	.	TRBV4-2	16	TGTGCCAGCAGCCAAGAACAGGGGAGGGCCAAAAACATTCAGTACTTC	CASSQEQGRAKNIQYF
.	TRBJ1-1	TRBD1	TRBV29-1	14	TGCAGCGTTGGGACAGGGGGATTCGACACTGAAGCTTTCTTT	CSVGTGGFDTEAFF
.	TRBJ2-2	.	TRBV16	14	TGTGCCAGCAGCCAATCGACACCGACCGGGGAGCTGTTTTTT	CASSQSTPTGELFF
few	TRBJ2-2	TRBD2	TRBV6-1	17	TGTGCCAGCAGTGAAGTCCGGGGCGGGGGGGCCGCCGGGGAGCTGTTTTTT	CASSEVRGGGAAGELFF
.	TRBJ2-7	.	TRBV28	14	TGTGCCAGCACCGACCGGGACTCTTCCTACGAGCAGTACTTC	CASTDRDSSYEQYF
.	TRBJ2-3	.	TRBV5-1	14	TGCGCCAGCAGCTTGGGCGCGACTACAAATACGCAGTATTTT	CASSLGATTNTQYF
.	TRBJ1-1	.	TRBV28	11	TGTGCCAGCAGTTTCAGCGGGGAAGCTTTCTTT	CASSFSGEAFF
.	TRBJ1-2	.	TRBV6-6	15	TGTGCCAGCAGTTATTCCAGGGCGGCTAACTATGGCTACACCTTC	CASSYSRAANYGYTF
few	TRBJ2-7	TRBD2	TRBV19	14	TGTGCCAGTAGCCCCTCCCGGGGGGTCGGCGAGCAGTACTTC	CASSPSRGVGEQYF
.	TRBJ1-2	.	TRBV5-1	14	TGCGCCAGCAGCTTGGCCCAGGTGGGTGATGGCTACACCTTC	CASSLAQVGDGYTF
.	TRBJ1-5	TRBD1	TRBV25-1	17	TGTGCCAGCAGTGGAGGACAGGGGAATGTCGGCAATCAGCCCCAGCATTTT	CASSGGQGNVGNQPQHF
.	TRBJ2-2	.	TRBV5-5	12	TGTGCCAGCAGCTTGGCCTTGGGGGAGCTGTTTTTT	CASSLALGELFF
.	TRBJ2-1	TRBD2	TRBV7-2	19	TGTGCCAGCAGCTTAAACCCACCCTTTGCGGGAGGGCCGTACAATGAGCAGTTCTTC	CASSLNPPFAGGPYNEQFF
few	TRBJ2-3	TRBD2	TRBV7-7	14	TGTGCTAGCAGCTTAGCTGGGACTAGTGATACGCAGTATTTT	CASSLAGTSDTQYF
.	TRBJ2-1	.	TRBV6-4	14	TGTGCCAGCAGTCCCCACGCCGAACTTAATGAGCAGTTCTTC	CASSPHAELNEQFF
.	TRBJ1-2	TRBD1	TRBV4-2	17	TGTGCCAGCAGCCAAGATGGGCAGGGGGCGAGGTTCTATGGCTACACCTTC	CASSQDGQGARFYGYTF
.	TRBJ1-1	TRBD1	TRBV28	14	TGTGCCAGCAGGGGGACAGACATGAACACTGAAGCTTTCTTT	CASRGTDMNTEAFF
.	TRBJ1-1	.	TRBV2	12	TGTGCCAGCAGTGTGCCGCAGGGAGAAGCTTTCTTT	CASSVPQGEAFF
.	TRBJ2-7	.	TRBV5-6	14	TGTGCCAGCAGCTTGCCGGACAGCTCCTACGAGCAGTACTTC	CASSLPDSSYEQYF
.	TRBJ1-5	.	TRBV4-1	14	TGCGCCAGCAGCCAAGAGAGGGTTCATCAGCCCCAGCATTTT	CASSQERVHQPQHF
.	TRBJ1-4	.	TRBV9	15	TGTGCCAGCAGCAGTTCTTGGGGGGATAATGAAAAACTGTTTTTT	CASSSSWGDNEKLFF
.	TRBJ1-1	.	TRBV28	14	TGTGCCAGCAGTCCCCCTCCCCCAGGGACATCAGCTTTCTTT	CASSPPPPGTSAFF
.	TRBJ1-5	.	TRBV27	16	TGTGCCAGCAGAACTACCTCGGGGGAGGACAATCAGCCCCAGCATTTT	CASRTTSGEDNQPQHF
once	TRBJ1-2	.	TRBV5-1	13	TGCGCCAGCAGCACCGGGGGGACGGATGGCTACACCTTC	CASSTGGTDGYTF
.	TRBJ1-5	TRBD1	TRBV6-1	14	TGTGCCAGCAGTAACGACAGGGGGGATCAGCCCCAGCATTTT	CASSNDRGDQPQHF
few	TRBJ2-7	TRBD2	TRBV7-9	16	TGTGCCAGCAGCTTAGAGGCGGGACTAGCACGATACGAGCAGTACTTC	CASSLEAGLARYEQYF
.	TRBJ2-5	TRBD2	TRBV28	13	TGTGCCAGCAGAAGGCTAGCGGGAGAAGAGCAGTACTTC	CASRRLAGEEQYF
.	TRBJ1-1	TRBD1	TRBV6-6	12	TGTGCCAGCAGTGGGACAGTCGGTGAAGCTTTCTTT	CASSGTVGEAFF
few	TRBJ2-2	.	TRBV30	16	TGTGCCTGGGTTACGGGGTCTCCCCGAAATGACCGGGGAGCTGTTTTT	CAWVTGSPRNDRGAVF
.	TRBJ2-7	TRBD2	TRBV28	14	TGTGCCAGCAGTTTACGGGGGGAGATACACGAGCAGTACTTC	CASSLRGEIHEQYF
once	TRBJ2-7	TRBD2	TRBV9	14	TGTGCCAGCAGCGTAGCGGGGGGGCAGGGCGAGCAGTACTTC	CASSVAGGQGEQYF
.	TRBJ2-3	.	TRBV9	15	TGTGCCAGCAGCGTAGAGCAGGGGCTCACGAATACGCAGTATTTT	CASSVEQGLTNTQYF
.	TRBJ2-3	.	TRBV9	16	TGTGCCAGCAGCGCCTTAGGACTCCCCACCACAGATACGCAGTATTTT	CASSALGLPTTDTQYF
.	TRBJ2-2	.	TRBV19	13	TGTGCCAGTAGTATGATCGGGACCGGGGAGCTGTTTTTT	CASSMIGTGELFF
.	TRBJ2-7	.	TRBV4-1	17	TGCGCCAGCAGCCCACCCGGTCGGGCGGGGTTGAACTACGAGCAGTACTTC	CASSPPGRAGLNYEQYF
.	TRBJ1-2	.	TRBV27	14	TGTGCCAGCAGTCCCCAGGGTAATAACTATGGCTACACCTTC	CASSPQGNNYGYTF
.	TRBJ2-5	.	TRBV4-1	16	TGCGCCAGCAGCCCTGCGGGACCGAGCAAGTTGGAGACCCAGTACTTC	CASSPAGPSKLETQYF
.	TRBJ2-7	.	TRBV6-1	14	TGTGCCAGCAGGGGCACAGGGAGTCCTGGGGAGCAGTACTTC	CASRGTGSPGEQYF
.	TRBJ1-3	.	TRBV11-3	15	TGTGCCAGCAGCTTAACTGGTGTCTCTGGAAACACCATATATTTT	CASSLTGVSGNTIYF
.	TRBJ1-4	.	TRBV7-9	16	TGTGCCAGCAGCTTAAGACAGACAGCAACTAATGAAAAACTGTTTTTT	CASSLRQTATNEKLFF
.	TRBJ1-6	.	TRBV25-1	12	TGTGCCACGGGGGGAGGGGATTCACCCCTCCACTTT	CATGGGDSPLHF
.	TRBJ2-5	TRBD2	TRBV5-1	16	TGCGCCAGCAGCCCCCCCAGGGCTAGCGGGCAAGAGACCCAGTACTTC	CASSPPRASGQETQYF
.	TRBJ2-1	.	TRBV4-3	12	TGCGCCAGCAGCCAAGCCGGGTCTCCCCAGTTCTTC	CASSQAGSPQFF
.	TRBJ2-5	.	TRBV7-9	16	TGTGCCAGCAGCTCCCCGCTAAGGACTCCCGGATTGACCCAGTACTTC	CASSSPLRTPGLTQYF
.	TRBJ1-4	TRBD1	TRBV11-2	13	TGTGCCAGCAGCGGGGACAGGGACGAAAAACTGTTTTTT	CASSGDRDEKLFF
.	TRBJ2-6	TRBD1	TRBV19	16	TGTGCCAGTAGAGGGACAGCCCAGTCTGGGGCCAACGTCCTGACTTTC	CASRGTAQSGANVLTF
.	TRBJ2-7	TRBD2	TRBV11-2	16	TGTGCCAGCAGCTTTACTAGCGGGGGGGGCCCCTACGAGCAGTACTTC	CASSFTSGGGPYEQYF
.	TRBJ1-3	TRBD1	TRBV30	19	TGTGCCTGGAGTCCCCTGACCGGGACAGGGGACCGCCCTGGAAACACCATATATTTT	CAWSPLTGTGDRPGNTIYF
.	TRBJ2-1	TRBD2	TRBV30	14	TGTGTTCTGGCTAGCGGGTATTCCTACAATGAGCAGTTCTTC	CVLASGYSYNEQFF